A selection of T cell receptor beta chains follows, all from one sample in a study of low-dose radiotherapy and immunotherapy resistance in tumors. MiXCR, run by TCRdb on the reads, gives a single entry per CDR3 protein. Of 80,000 to 95,000 distinct CDR3 sequences listed, roughly a tenth were seen once; the top ten hold 0.95% to 1.3%. The source was PBMCs, collected before treatment. These receptors all come from a male donor with prostate cancer. Each CDR3 is given with its conserved first and last residue. The order of the fields is CDR3 protein, CDR3 DNA, V gene, clone size, J gene, D gene. D genes are given only for firm matches. The listing skips clone size in some rows; elsewhere it reads once, few, many or a size class.

CDR3: CASRYTTGTMDGYTF
DNA: TGTGCCAGCAGGTACACAACCGGGACAATGGATGGCTACACCTTC
V: TRBV2
size: many
J: TRBJ1-2
D: -

CDR3: CSVSRGTTNEKLFF
DNA: TGCAGCGTTTCCAGGGGAACAACTAATGAAAAACTGTTTTTT
V: TRBV29-1
size: many
J: TRBJ1-4
D: -

CDR3: CATSRDRYEQFF
DNA: TGTGCCACCAGCAGAGATCGGTATGAGCAGTTCTTC
V: TRBV15
size: many
J: TRBJ2-1
D: -

CDR3: CASRPQGRLNTEAFF
DNA: TGTGCCAGCAGACCACAGGGGCGCCTGAACACTGAAGCTTTCTTT
V: TRBV28
size: many
J: TRBJ1-1
D: TRBD1

CDR3: CSAFSGRGEQFF
DNA: TGCAGTGCTTTTAGCGGGAGGGGTGAGCAGTTCTTC
V: TRBV20-1
size: few
J: TRBJ2-1
D: TRBD2

CDR3: CSVDGADGYEQYF
DNA: TGCAGCGTTGACGGGGCTGACGGCTACGAGCAGTACTTC
V: TRBV29-1
size: many
J: TRBJ2-7
D: -

CDR3: CASRPTDGGIGGYTF
DNA: TGTGCCAGCAGACCAACAGACGGTGGAATCGGTGGCTACACCTTC
V: TRBV7-9
size: many
J: TRBJ1-2
D: -

CDR3: CASSLSEGRGKETQYF
DNA: TGTGCCAGCAGCCTCTCTGAGGGAAGGGGCAAAGAGACCCAGTACTTC
V: TRBV7-8
size: many
J: TRBJ2-5
D: -

CDR3: CASGSGQGAIWTEAFF
DNA: TGTGCCAGCGGTTCAGGACAGGGGGCAATTTGGACTGAAGCTTTCTTT
V: TRBV6-1
size: many
J: TRBJ1-1
D: TRBD1

CDR3: CASSSGLAGEAQFF
DNA: TGTGCCAGCAGCTCAGGACTAGCGGGAGAGGCGCAGTTCTTC
V: TRBV7-2
size: many
J: TRBJ2-1
D: TRBD2

CDR3: CASSPGQGRNEQFF
DNA: TGTGCCAGCAGCCCCGGACAGGGTAGGAATGAGCAGTTCTTC
V: TRBV7-2
size: many
J: TRBJ2-1
D: TRBD1

CDR3: CASSLGESSGNTIYF
DNA: TGTGCCAGCAGCTTGGGAGAGAGCTCTGGAAACACCATATATTTT
V: TRBV5-5
size: many
J: TRBJ1-3
D: -

CDR3: CASSFRQNYGYTF
DNA: TGTGCCAGCAGTTTTCGACAGAACTATGGCTACACCTTC
V: TRBV28
size: -
J: TRBJ1-2
D: -

CDR3: CASSLPGTGGVGANVLTF
DNA: TGTGCCAGCAGCCTCCCCGGGACAGGGGGCGTTGGGGCCAACGTCCTGACTTTC
V: TRBV7-3
size: many
J: TRBJ2-6
D: TRBD1

CDR3: CASSPLDEQFF
DNA: TGTGCCAGCAGTCCTCTCGATGAGCAGTTCTTC
V: TRBV12-3/TRBV12-4
size: many
J: TRBJ2-1
D: -

CDR3: CASSEYRSGANVLTF
DNA: TGTGCCAGCAGTGAATACCGCTCTGGGGCCAACGTCCTGACTTTC
V: TRBV6-1
size: many
J: TRBJ2-6
D: -

CDR3: CASSFNDRAETQYF
DNA: TGCGCCAGCAGCTTTAACGACAGGGCAGAGACCCAGTACTTC
V: TRBV4-1
size: many
J: TRBJ2-5
D: TRBD1

CDR3: CAITGDYGYTF
DNA: TGTGCCATCACAGGAGATTATGGCTACACCTTC
V: TRBV6-1
size: many
J: TRBJ1-2
D: -

CDR3: CASTPTGSQETQYF
DNA: TGTGCCAGTACCCCGACAGGGTCGCAAGAGACCCAGTACTTC
V: TRBV19
size: many
J: TRBJ2-5
D: TRBD1

CDR3: CASSGTGVDTQYF
DNA: TGTGCCAGCAGTGGCACCGGAGTAGATACGCAGTATTTT
V: TRBV2
size: many
J: TRBJ2-3
D: -

CDR3: CASSLVLNLNTEAFF
DNA: TGTGCCAGCAGTTTAGTCTTGAATTTGAACACTGAAGCTTTCTTT
V: TRBV12-3/TRBV12-4
size: many
J: TRBJ1-1
D: -

CDR3: CSGSRGVVPYEQYF
DNA: TGCAGTGGCTCCCGGGGGGTCGTACCCTACGAGCAGTACTTC
V: TRBV20-1
size: many
J: TRBJ2-7
D: TRBD2

CDR3: CASSPGTGMGTEAFF
DNA: TGTGCCAGCTCACCTGGGACGGGGATGGGCACTGAAGCTTTCTTT
V: TRBV18
size: many
J: TRBJ1-1
D: -

CDR3: CAWSVQGNQPQHF
DNA: TGTGCCTGGAGTGTACAGGGTAATCAGCCCCAGCATTTT
V: TRBV30
size: many
J: TRBJ1-5
D: -

CDR3: CASCPGGEFYEQYF
DNA: TGTGCCAGCTGCCCTGGGGGGGAGTTCTACGAGCAGTACTTC
V: TRBV28
size: many
J: TRBJ2-7
D: TRBD2

CDR3: CAISAASGGTDTQYF
DNA: TGTGCCATCAGTGCGGCTAGCGGGGGCACAGATACGCAGTATTTT
V: TRBV10-3
size: many
J: TRBJ2-3
D: TRBD2

CDR3: CASMRDSNQPQHF
DNA: TGTGCCAGCATGCGGGACAGCAATCAGCCCCAGCATTTT
V: TRBV2
size: -
J: TRBJ1-5
D: -

CDR3: CASSYSGGNTEAFF
DNA: TGTGCCAGCAGTTACTCGGGCGGGAACACTGAAGCTTTCTTT
V: TRBV6-6
size: many
J: TRBJ1-1
D: -

CDR3: CASRAGGTILEQYF
DNA: TGTGCCAGCAGAGCGGGAGGGACTATTCTAGAGCAGTACTTC
V: TRBV28
size: many
J: TRBJ2-7
D: TRBD2

CDR3: CASSLGTGGPHEQYF
DNA: TGTGCCAGCAGTTTAGGGACAGGGGGCCCCCACGAGCAGTACTTC
V: TRBV27
size: -
J: TRBJ2-7
D: TRBD1

CDR3: CASSPLRRAGDRVGTDTQYF
DNA: TGTGCCAGCTCACCACTTCGTCGAGCGGGAGACAGGGTAGGGACAGATACGCAGTATTTT
V: TRBV18
size: many
J: TRBJ2-3
D: -

CDR3: CASSFGNDNEKLFF
DNA: TGCGCCAGCAGCTTTGGGAACGATAATGAAAAACTGTTTTTT
V: TRBV5-1
size: many
J: TRBJ1-4
D: -

CDR3: CASSWGQAGGRNEQFF
DNA: TGTGCCAGCAGTTGGGGCCAGGCGGGAGGGAGGAATGAGCAGTTCTTC
V: TRBV6-2/TRBV6-3
size: many
J: TRBJ2-1
D: TRBD2

CDR3: CASLAGSSYNEQFF
DNA: TGTGCCAGCCTAGCGGGCAGCTCCTACAATGAGCAGTTCTTC
V: TRBV28
size: many
J: TRBJ2-1
D: TRBD2

CDR3: CASSVGTGYTDTQYF
DNA: TGTGCCAGCAGCGTAGGTACAGGGTACACAGATACGCAGTATTTT
V: TRBV9
size: many
J: TRBJ2-3
D: -

CDR3: CASRYQNYEQYF
DNA: TGTGCCAGCAGGTACCAAAACTACGAGCAGTACTTC
V: TRBV6-2/TRBV6-3
size: many
J: TRBJ2-7
D: -

CDR3: CASTQRENQPQHF
DNA: TGTGCCAGCACCCAACGAGAAAATCAGCCCCAGCATTTT
V: TRBV12-3/TRBV12-4
size: many
J: TRBJ1-5
D: -

CDR3: CASSYGQGTSGANVLTF
DNA: TGTGCCAGCAGTTACGGACAGGGGACCTCTGGGGCCAACGTCCTGACTTTC
V: TRBV6-2/TRBV6-3
size: many
J: TRBJ2-6
D: TRBD1

CDR3: CASKAQSSNTGELFF
DNA: TGTGCCAGCAAGGCGCAGAGCTCGAACACCGGGGAGCTGTTTTTT
V: TRBV2
size: many
J: TRBJ2-2
D: -

CDR3: CASGVSQPQHF
DNA: TGTGCCAGCGGGGTGAGTCAGCCCCAGCATTTT
V: TRBV6-1
size: many
J: TRBJ1-5
D: -

CDR3: CASSSQGPQETQYF
DNA: TGTGCCAGCAGCTCACAGGGGCCTCAAGAGACCCAGTACTTC
V: TRBV5-4
size: -
J: TRBJ2-5
D: TRBD1

CDR3: CASSYPRAGVSWEQYF
DNA: TGTGCCAGCAGTTATCCCAGAGCAGGGGTATCATGGGAGCAGTACTTC
V: TRBV6-2/TRBV6-3
size: many
J: TRBJ2-7
D: -

CDR3: CASSELGRRQPQHF
DNA: TGTGCCAGCAGTGAACTGGGGAGGCGTCAGCCCCAGCATTTT
V: TRBV6-1
size: many
J: TRBJ1-5
D: -

CDR3: CASSLAPSGTSTEQYF
DNA: TGCGCCAGCAGCTTGGCACCTAGCGGGACGAGTACCGAGCAGTACTTC
V: TRBV5-1
size: many
J: TRBJ2-7
D: TRBD2

CDR3: CASSWTGGETQYF
DNA: TGTGCCAGCTCATGGACAGGGGGAGAGACCCAGTACTTC
V: TRBV18
size: -
J: TRBJ2-5
D: TRBD1

CDR3: CASRGAGVYDTQYF
DNA: TGTGCCAGTAGGGGAGCGGGAGTTTACGATACGCAGTATTTT
V: TRBV28
size: many
J: TRBJ2-3
D: TRBD2

CDR3: CSASFFDVRANEQFF
DNA: TGCAGTGCTAGTTTTTTCGACGTCCGGGCCAATGAGCAGTTCTTC
V: TRBV20-1
size: many
J: TRBJ2-1
D: -

CDR3: CAWGGVGRGEQYF
DNA: TGTGCCTGGGGGGGTGTCGGGAGAGGCGAGCAGTACTTC
V: TRBV30
size: many
J: TRBJ2-7
D: -

CDR3: CASSRQGLKTQYF
DNA: TGTGCCAGCAGCCGGCAGGGTTTGAAGACCCAGTACTTC
V: TRBV28
size: many
J: TRBJ2-5
D: -

CDR3: CASRRGGNNSPLHF
DNA: TGTGCCAGCAGACGTGGGGGGAATAATTCACCCCTCCACTTT
V: TRBV6-6
size: many
J: TRBJ1-6
D: -

CDR3: CASSQLLAGKNNEQFF
DNA: TGTGCCAGCAGCCAACTACTAGCGGGCAAAAACAATGAGCAGTTCTTC
V: TRBV4-2
size: many
J: TRBJ2-1
D: TRBD2

CDR3: CASSQPGAQPQHF
DNA: TGTGCCAGCAGCCAACCAGGGGCCCAGCCCCAGCATTTT
V: TRBV3-1
size: many
J: TRBJ1-5
D: -

CDR3: CASSQGSARPQYF
DNA: TGCGCCAGCAGCCAGGGGTCCGCGAGGCCCCAGTACTTC
V: TRBV4-1
size: many
J: TRBJ2-5
D: -

CDR3: CASSSSPNTEAFF
DNA: TGTGCCAGCAGCTCGAGTCCTAACACTGAAGCTTTCTTT
V: TRBV7-2
size: many
J: TRBJ1-1
D: -

CDR3: CASSLGFGGYEQYF
DNA: TGTGCCAGCAGCTTAGGTTTTGGTGGCTACGAGCAGTACTTC
V: TRBV7-9
size: many
J: TRBJ2-7
D: -

CDR3: CASSYRLAGGTDTQYF
DNA: TGTGCCAGCAGTTATCGGCTAGCGGGAGGCACAGATACGCAGTATTTT
V: TRBV28
size: many
J: TRBJ2-3
D: TRBD2

CDR3: CASSFGAFSGNTIYF
DNA: TGTGCCAGCAGTTTTGGGGCTTTCTCTGGAAACACCATATATTTT
V: TRBV12-3/TRBV12-4
size: many
J: TRBJ1-3
D: -

CDR3: CASSRGLARTLDEQFF
DNA: TGTGCCAGCAGCCGCGGACTAGCTAGAACATTAGATGAGCAGTTCTTC
V: TRBV7-9
size: many
J: TRBJ2-1
D: TRBD2

CDR3: CAINWAGSHEQYF
DNA: TGTGCCATAAACTGGGCGGGATCCCACGAGCAGTACTTC
V: TRBV10-3
size: many
J: TRBJ2-7
D: -

CDR3: CASSLLLAGQEETQYF
DNA: TGTGCCAGCAGTTTATTGCTAGCGGGGCAAGAAGAGACCCAGTACTTC
V: TRBV28
size: many
J: TRBJ2-5
D: TRBD2